The source of this T cell receptor beta chain is a study of T cell responses to AZD1222 COVID-19 vaccine. Study as a whole: Pooling of second doses given at about 4 or about 12 weeks was done. General observations from the study: The span of vaccine-associated CD4 TCRs extended across spike, with dominance at 160-218 and 743-854.

Trimming removed 0 bases from V and 6 bases from J, with 18 bases in between. Germline CDR1 is MDHEN and CDR2 is SYDVKM. This CDR3 is built from 18 residues. The assay was immunoSEQ multiplex PCR, and TCRdb's table has in-frame clones only and misses some. The data hold around 170,000 clones, with less than 95% observed a single time. To note about this clone: Its antigen is unknown.

This TCR was recovered from an adult in good health. This specimen consisted of peripheral blood, obtained on day 0 of AZD1222 vaccination. The genes are TRBV28 and TRBJ1-6; D perhaps matches TRBD1 (5 bases). In DNA, the CDR3 is TGTGCCAGCAGTTTATGGGCAGGGTACTATTCCGGTAATTCACCCCTCCACTTT. As protein: CASSLWAGYYSGNSPLHF.